This TCR beta chain was documented in a study of T cell responses to AZD1222 COVID-19 vaccine. Regarding the study as a whole: Among those given AZD1222, only five to seven were seropositive at baseline.

The data were produced by immunoSEQ multiplex PCR, yet TCRdb's version contains in-frame clones alone and is incomplete. This table has approximately 120,000 clones, 90% appearing once. A remark on this clone: As yet, its antigen is unknown.

This TCR derives from an adult in good health. The sample consisted of peripheral blood, taken on day 0 of AZD1222 vaccination.

The CDR3 protein is CASSDSGRSYEQFF. The DNA of the CDR3 is TGCGCCAGCAGTGACAGCGGGAGAAGTTATGAGCAGTTCTTC. The chain is built from TRBV10-1 and TRBJ2-1, with 8 bases fitting TRBD2. The germline V gene encodes CDR1 WNHNN and CDR2 SYGVQD (reference sequence). This CDR3 region has 14 residues. Germline trimming cut 3 bases from V and 8 bases from J; bases unmatched to any gene: 6.